This is a list of T cell receptor beta chains from one sample in a study of blood T cell repertoires in COVID-19. Here immunoSEQ multiplex PCR was the method, and the copy in TCRdb shows in-frame clones only, minus some. The sample includes 250,000 to 300,000 clones, about four fifths of them seen just once. The sequenced material came from PBMCs or T cells enriched from blood (not recorded which). The receptors were sampled from a man between 40 and 49 years old who had been exposed to COVID-19. The CDR3 runs from the conserved cysteine through the conserved F or W. The order of the fields is D gene, V gene, clone size, CDR3 length, J gene, CDR3 protein, CDR3 DNA. D genes are given only for firm matches. Only some rows state a clone size, as once, few, many or a class for expanded clones.

d_gene: TRBD2
v_gene: TRBV12-3/TRBV12-4
abundance: .
len: 13
j_gene: TRBJ2-3
CDR3aa: CASSGSRTDTQYF
CDR3nt: TGTGCCAGTAGCGGGAGCAGAACAGATACGCAGTATTTT

d_gene: .
v_gene: TRBV7-2
abundance: .
len: 14
j_gene: TRBJ2-7
CDR3aa: CASSFPGNSYEQYF
CDR3nt: TGTGCCAGCAGCTTTCCGGGGAACTCCTACGAGCAGTACTTC

d_gene: .
v_gene: TRBV6-5
abundance: .
len: 11
j_gene: TRBJ2-1
CDR3aa: CASTPKREQFF
CDR3nt: TGTGCCAGCACCCCTAAGCGGGAGCAGTTCTTC

d_gene: .
v_gene: TRBV30
abundance: .
len: 13
j_gene: TRBJ1-5
CDR3aa: CAWSKGSGQPQHF
CDR3nt: TGTGCCTGGAGTAAGGGGTCTGGTCAGCCCCAGCATTTT

d_gene: TRBD1
v_gene: TRBV11-3
abundance: .
len: 17
j_gene: TRBJ1-1
CDR3aa: CASSLGGTGTLNTEAFF
CDR3nt: TGTGCCAGCAGCTTGGGGGGGACAGGGACCCTAAACACTGAAGCTTTCTTT

d_gene: .
v_gene: TRBV19
abundance: .
len: 16
j_gene: TRBJ1-5
CDR3aa: CASSTPGAVGDQPQHF
CDR3nt: TGTGCCAGTAGTACCCCAGGGGCGGTAGGCGATCAGCCCCAGCATTTT

d_gene: TRBD2
v_gene: TRBV5-1
abundance: .
len: 16
j_gene: TRBJ2-1
CDR3aa: CASSLPGLADYNEQFF
CDR3nt: TGCGCCAGCAGCTTACCGGGACTAGCGGATTACAATGAGCAGTTCTTC

d_gene: TRBD1
v_gene: TRBV5-5
abundance: .
len: 18
j_gene: TRBJ1-4
CDR3aa: CASSLGLFQGQNNEKLFF
CDR3nt: TGTGCCAGCAGCTTGGGGTTGTTTCAGGGACAGAATAATGAAAAACTGTTTTTT

d_gene: TRBD2
v_gene: TRBV4-2
abundance: .
len: 15
j_gene: TRBJ2-7
CDR3aa: CASSQIAGGIYEQYF
CDR3nt: TGTGCCAGCAGCCAAATAGCGGGAGGGATATACGAGCAGTACTTC

d_gene: .
v_gene: TRBV29-1
abundance: .
len: 12
j_gene: TRBJ1-2
CDR3aa: CSVVTENYGYTF
CDR3nt: TGCAGCGTTGTTACGGAGAACTATGGCTACACCTTC

d_gene: TRBD2
v_gene: TRBV29-1
abundance: once
len: 14
j_gene: TRBJ2-7
CDR3aa: CSVVVRLAQGEQYF
CDR3nt: TGCAGCGTTGTCGTTCGACTAGCCCAAGGCGAGCAGTACTTC

d_gene: TRBD1
v_gene: TRBV18
abundance: .
len: 14
j_gene: TRBJ1-5
CDR3aa: CASSQGAGNQPQHF
CDR3nt: TGTGCCAGCTCACAGGGGGCGGGCAATCAGCCCCAGCATTTT

d_gene: .
v_gene: TRBV20-1
abundance: once
len: 13
j_gene: TRBJ1-2
CDR3aa: CSTSEGNRAGYTF
CDR3nt: TGCAGTACTAGTGAGGGGAACAGGGCTGGCTACACCTTC

d_gene: TRBD2
v_gene: TRBV2
abundance: .
len: 16
j_gene: TRBJ2-7
CDR3aa: CASSDGTSGMGDEQYF
CDR3nt: TGTGCCAGCAGTGACGGGACTAGCGGGATGGGGGACGAGCAGTACTTC

d_gene: TRBD1
v_gene: TRBV7-9
abundance: .
len: 17
j_gene: TRBJ2-7
CDR3aa: CASSLGGTGPLSYEQYF
CDR3nt: TGTGCCAGCAGCTTAGGGGGGACAGGGCCTCTGTCCTACGAGCAGTACTTC

d_gene: .
v_gene: TRBV23-1
abundance: .
len: 17
j_gene: TRBJ2-6
CDR3aa: CARPPRGSAAGANVLTF
CDR3nt: TGCGCCAGACCGCCCAGGGGATCGGCGGCTGGGGCCAACGTCCTGACTTTC

d_gene: TRBD1
v_gene: TRBV29-1
abundance: .
len: 14
j_gene: TRBJ1-4
CDR3aa: CSVDIQGSHEKLFF
CDR3nt: TGCAGCGTTGATATACAGGGGAGCCATGAAAAACTGTTTTTT

d_gene: .
v_gene: TRBV25-1
abundance: .
len: 13
j_gene: TRBJ1-2
CDR3aa: CASSAGLNYGYTF
CDR3nt: TGTGCCAGCAGTGCTGGCCTTAACTATGGCTACACCTTC

d_gene: .
v_gene: TRBV29-1
abundance: .
len: 12
j_gene: TRBJ2-7
CDR3aa: CSVEADSYEQYF
CDR3nt: TGCAGCGTTGAAGCAGATTCCTACGAGCAGTACTTC

d_gene: .
v_gene: TRBV7-9
abundance: once
len: 15
j_gene: TRBJ1-1
CDR3aa: CASSLGAREGTEAFF
CDR3nt: TGTGCCAGCAGCTTAGGAGCCAGGGAGGGCACTGAAGCTTTCTTT

d_gene: TRBD1
v_gene: TRBV27
abundance: .
len: 16
j_gene: TRBJ2-1
CDR3aa: CASSSGTGRRNNEQFF
CDR3nt: TGTGCCAGCAGTTCGGGGACAGGGCGCCGGAACAATGAGCAGTTCTTC

d_gene: TRBD2
v_gene: TRBV7-3
abundance: .
len: 17
j_gene: TRBJ2-2
CDR3aa: CASSIQRGLANTGELFF
CDR3nt: TGTGCCAGCAGCATACAGCGGGGTTTAGCGAACACCGGGGAGCTGTTTTTT

d_gene: .
v_gene: TRBV4-1
abundance: .
len: 17
j_gene: TRBJ2-1
CDR3aa: CASSQDGGASSYNEQFF
CDR3nt: TGCGCCAGCAGCCAAGATGGTGGGGCAAGCTCCTACAATGAGCAGTTCTTC

d_gene: .
v_gene: TRBV25-1
abundance: few
len: 16
j_gene: TRBJ2-7
CDR3aa: CASSESPVGPADEQYF
CDR3nt: TGTGCCAGCAGTGAATCTCCCGTGGGGCCAGCAGACGAGCAGTACTTC

d_gene: TRBD1
v_gene: TRBV9
abundance: .
len: 15
j_gene: TRBJ2-7
CDR3aa: CASSGRIGGGYEQYF
CDR3nt: TGTGCCAGCAGCGGAAGGATAGGGGGCGGGTACGAGCAGTACTTC

d_gene: TRBD1
v_gene: TRBV5-4
abundance: .
len: 17
j_gene: TRBJ2-5
CDR3aa: CASTSGGTGAAQETQYF
CDR3nt: TGTGCCAGCACCTCCGGTGGGACAGGGGCCGCCCAAGAGACCCAGTACTTC

d_gene: .
v_gene: TRBV18
abundance: .
len: 14
j_gene: TRBJ2-5
CDR3aa: CASSPNSQGETQYF
CDR3nt: TGTGCCAGCTCACCAAACTCTCAGGGGGAGACCCAGTACTTC

d_gene: .
v_gene: TRBV7-8
abundance: .
len: 15
j_gene: TRBJ1-4
CDR3aa: CASSQWGRTNEKLFF
CDR3nt: TGTGCCAGCAGCCAGTGGGGCAGAACTAATGAAAAACTGTTTTTT

d_gene: .
v_gene: TRBV3-1/TRBV3-2
abundance: .
len: 13
j_gene: TRBJ2-3
CDR3aa: CASSQVPRGTQYF
CDR3nt: TGTGCCAGCAGCCAAGTACCCCGCGGTACGCAGTATTTT

d_gene: .
v_gene: TRBV6-5
abundance: few
len: 11
j_gene: TRBJ2-7
CDR3aa: CASGLSYEQYF
CDR3nt: TGTGCCAGCGGTTTATCCTACGAGCAGTACTTC

d_gene: .
v_gene: TRBV14
abundance: .
len: 14
j_gene: TRBJ1-1
CDR3aa: CASSSFAGRREAFF
CDR3nt: TGTGCCAGCAGCTCGTTCGCAGGCCGCAGGGAAGCTTTCTTT

d_gene: TRBD1
v_gene: TRBV7-9
abundance: .
len: 16
j_gene: TRBJ1-5
CDR3aa: CASSLAGRGINQPQHF
CDR3nt: TGTGCCAGCAGCTTAGCGGGCAGGGGGATCAATCAGCCCCAGCATTTT

d_gene: TRBD1
v_gene: TRBV5-1
abundance: .
len: 16
j_gene: TRBJ1-6
CDR3aa: CASSLDTGQGNSPLHF
CDR3nt: TGCGCCAGCAGCTTGGACACTGGACAGGGGAATTCACCCCTCCACTTT

d_gene: .
v_gene: TRBV5-1
abundance: .
len: 15
j_gene: TRBJ2-7
CDR3aa: CASSLAGQRVGEQYF
CDR3nt: TGCGCCAGCAGCTTGGCGGGACAACGGGTGGGAGAGCAGTACTTC

d_gene: .
v_gene: TRBV7-3
abundance: .
len: 14
j_gene: TRBJ2-2
CDR3aa: CASSFAGDTGELFF
CDR3nt: TGTGCCAGCAGCTTTGCAGGGGACACCGGGGAGCTGTTTTTT

d_gene: TRBD2
v_gene: TRBV9
abundance: .
len: 17
j_gene: TRBJ2-5
CDR3aa: CASSPTPPSGSQETQYF
CDR3nt: TGTGCCAGCAGCCCTACTCCACCTAGCGGGAGTCAAGAGACCCAGTACTTC

d_gene: .
v_gene: TRBV5-1
abundance: .
len: 16
j_gene: TRBJ2-7
CDR3aa: CASSLRRGGGTYEQYF
CDR3nt: TGCGCCAGCAGCCTCCGGCGGGGTGGCGGCACCTACGAGCAGTACTTC

d_gene: .
v_gene: TRBV10-3
abundance: .
len: 15
j_gene: TRBJ1-5
CDR3aa: CAISDGVGSNQPQHF
CDR3nt: TGTGCCATCAGTGACGGGGTAGGAAGCAATCAGCCCCAGCATTTT

d_gene: .
v_gene: TRBV7-9
abundance: .
len: 12
j_gene: TRBJ1-2
CDR3aa: CASSLDTRGYTF
CDR3nt: TGTGCCAGCAGCTTAGACACACGAGGCTACACCTTC

d_gene: .
v_gene: TRBV15
abundance: .
len: 14
j_gene: TRBJ2-3
CDR3aa: CATSTSTFWDTQYF
CDR3nt: TGTGCCACCAGCACTTCGACTTTTTGGGATACGCAGTATTTT

d_gene: TRBD2
v_gene: TRBV6-2/TRBV6-3
abundance: .
len: 20
j_gene: TRBJ2-1
CDR3aa: CASSYQGLAGGTRRANEQFF
CDR3nt: TGTGCCAGCAGTTACCAGGGACTAGCGGGAGGGACCCGGCGGGCCAATGAGCAGTTCTTC

d_gene: .
v_gene: TRBV7-2
abundance: once
len: 13
j_gene: TRBJ2-3
CDR3aa: CASSLDSGDTQYF
CDR3nt: TGTGCCAGCAGCTTAGATTCGGGTGATACGCAGTATTTT

d_gene: TRBD2
v_gene: TRBV19
abundance: .
len: 13
j_gene: TRBJ2-7
CDR3aa: CASSPQRGREQYF
CDR3nt: TGTGCCAGTAGTCCCCAGCGGGGGCGCGAGCAGTACTTC

d_gene: .
v_gene: TRBV7-8
abundance: .
len: 13
j_gene: TRBJ1-5
CDR3aa: CASSLSTGQPQHF
CDR3nt: TGTGCCAGCAGCTTATCGACTGGTCAGCCCCAGCATTTT

d_gene: .
v_gene: TRBV18
abundance: .
len: 14
j_gene: TRBJ2-7
CDR3aa: CASSATLDSYEQYF
CDR3nt: TGTGCCAGCTCAGCGACCCTAGACTCCTACGAGCAGTACTTC

d_gene: TRBD2
v_gene: TRBV25-1
abundance: .
len: 15
j_gene: TRBJ2-1
CDR3aa: CASSMTSGSRNEQFF
CDR3nt: TGTGCCAGCAGCATGACTAGCGGGAGTAGAAATGAGCAGTTCTTC

d_gene: .
v_gene: TRBV5-4
abundance: .
len: 13
j_gene: TRBJ2-7
CDR3aa: CASAPGEFDEQYF
CDR3nt: TGTGCCAGCGCCCCCGGGGAATTCGACGAGCAGTACTTC

d_gene: TRBD1
v_gene: TRBV3-1/TRBV3-2
abundance: .
len: 12
j_gene: TRBJ2-7
CDR3aa: CASSQNQDRAYF
CDR3nt: TGTGCCAGCAGCCAAAACCAGGACAGGGCGTACTTC

d_gene: TRBD1
v_gene: TRBV29-1
abundance: few
len: 13
j_gene: TRBJ1-2
CDR3aa: CSVYQQGDYGYTF
CDR3nt: TGCAGCGTTTATCAACAGGGGGACTATGGCTACACCTTC

d_gene: .
v_gene: TRBV6-2/TRBV6-3
abundance: .
len: 13
j_gene: TRBJ2-7
CDR3aa: CASSWTTPYEQYF
CDR3nt: TGTGCCAGCAGTTGGACTACCCCCTACGAGCAGTACTTC

d_gene: .
v_gene: TRBV19
abundance: .
len: 15
j_gene: TRBJ2-1
CDR3aa: CASTQGSSSYNEQFF
CDR3nt: TGTGCCAGTACTCAGGGGTCCAGCTCCTACAATGAGCAGTTCTTC

d_gene: .
v_gene: TRBV11-2
abundance: .
len: 13
j_gene: TRBJ2-1
CDR3aa: CASSLSGPIEQFF
CDR3nt: TGTGCCAGCAGCTTGTCAGGGCCGATTGAGCAGTTCTTC

d_gene: .
v_gene: TRBV12-5
abundance: once
len: 20
j_gene: TRBJ2-1
CDR3aa: CASLSPSRGLRRISYNEQFF
CDR3nt: TGTGCTAGTCTTTCTCCTTCTCGGGGTTTGCGGCGGATCTCCTACAATGAGCAGTTCTTC